This TCR beta chain was observed in a study of blood T cell repertoires in COVID-19. Turning to the study itself: T cells, B-cell-depleted T cells, or PBMCs supplied cDNA or gDNA.

The CDR3 spans 17 residues. Only a few counts were recorded for this clone. Seattle patients were enrolled while actively infected and followed longitudinally. As handled by the study authors: Reference gene primers were amplified, and this amplification served to estimate nucleated cell counts. The data were produced by immunoSEQ multiplex PCR, yet TCRdb's version contains in-frame clones alone and is incomplete. That table is the source of V, J and clone size, and D and trimming were worked out from the DNA. This sample has 220,000 or so clones, with 86% found just once. The chain joins TRBV21-1 to TRBJ1-3; no DNA check was done on the table's D call, TRBD1. TRBV21-1 counts as a pseudogene. The clonotype was recovered from a woman aged 45-60 years with COVID-19, enrolled during active disease. The sequenced sample consisted of peripheral blood. The CDR3 DNA is TGTGCCAGCAGCAATGACGGCCGGACAGGGGGAGGAAACACCATATATTTT. It encodes CASSNDGRTGGGNTIYF.